The clone carrying this TCR beta chain has a single count. The entry originates in a study of blood T cell repertoires in COVID-19. The overall study: The samples span acute and convalescent COVID-19 from the United States, Italy and Spain. T cells, B-cell-depleted T cells, or PBMCs provided the cDNA or gDNA that served as material.

Generated by immunoSEQ multiplex PCR, the TCRdb table keeps only in-frame clones and is missing some. This repertoire shows some 230,000 clones, 75% to 90% found once; its top ten account for roughly 8.2%. The CDR3 runs to 15 residues. Germline V gives CDR1 SGHAT, CDR2 FQNNGV. Trimming took 5 bases from V and 0 from J, leaving 10 bases between them. The sequenced material came from peripheral blood. The source is a woman aged 80 or older with COVID-19, enrolled during active disease. The genes are TRBV11-2 and TRBJ2-2; D unresolved. This CDR3 is CASSGVVSNTGELFF. CDR3 sequence (DNA): TGTGCCAGCAGCGGAGTGGTCTCGAACACCGGGGAGCTGTTTTTT.